These T cell receptor beta chains were read from a single sample in a study of T cells in localized non-small cell lung cancer. Generated by immunoSEQ multiplex PCR, the TCRdb table keeps only in-frame clones and is missing some. The table has fewer than 35,000 clones, roughly nine tenths seen once. This specimen was peripheral blood, taken before any cancer treatment. The receptors originated from a man aged 35 to 69 with stage I lung adenocarcinoma. Each CDR3 is given with its conserved first and last residue. Fields, in order: V gene, clone size, J gene, D gene, CDR3 DNA, CDR3 protein. The D gene is left open where the match is weak. Expanded clones get a size class; other rows say once, few or many, or leave the size out.

>TRBV27|NA|TRBJ1-2|TRBD1
TGTGCCAGCGGGACAGACTATGGCTACACCTTC
CASGTDYGYTF
>TRBV23-1|NA|TRBJ2-1|TRBD2
TGCGCCAGCAGTCAATGGAGACTAGCGAACTACAATGAGCAGTTCTTC
CASSQWRLANYNEQFF
>TRBV30|NA|TRBJ1-1|TRBD1
TGTGCCTGGAGTCCGCAAGGACAGGGATGGGGTGAAGCTTTCTTT
CAWSPQGQGWGEAFF
>TRBV5-1|NA|TRBJ1-4|NA
TGCGCCAGCAGCTTGCAGTCGATATCGAATGAAAAACTGTTTTTT
CASSLQSISNEKLFF
>TRBV7-2|NA|TRBJ2-3|TRBD2
TGTGCCAGCAGCTTAGAGGGGACTAGGGGAACCACTAGCACAGATACGCAGTATTTT
CASSLEGTRGTTSTDTQYF
>TRBV9|NA|TRBJ1-2|TRBD1
TGTGCCAGCAGCGTAGCGACAGGGGGCCATGGCTACACCTTC
CASSVATGGHGYTF
>TRBV23-1|NA|TRBJ2-3|NA
TGCGCCAGCAGTCAATCGGCTTCTGGGACGGCCCAGTATTTT
CASSQSASGTAQYF
>TRBV2|NA|TRBJ2-2|NA
TGTGCCAGCAGTGAAGGGCTCTACACCGGGGAGCTGTTTTTT
CASSEGLYTGELFF
>TRBV19|NA|TRBJ1-1|NA
TGTGCCAGTAGAGCCAAGGGGGTGGGTGTAGCTTTCTTT
CASRAKGVGVAFF
>TRBV6-1|NA|TRBJ1-2|NA
TGTGCCAGCAGTGAAGCAATAGGGAACGGCTACACCTTC
CASSEAIGNGYTF
>TRBV18|NA|TRBJ1-2|TRBD1
TGTGCCAGCTCACCACGTCAGGGGGCACCACCCTGGAACTATGGCTACACCTTC
CASSPRQGAPPWNYGYTF
>TRBV6-4|NA|TRBJ2-6|NA
TGTGCCAGCAGTGACGGGCACCAGTCTGGGGCCAACGTCCTGACTTTC
CASSDGHQSGANVLTF
>TRBV28|NA|TRBJ2-5|NA
TGTGCCAGCAGTTTACCCACTCCCGAGACCCAGTACTTC
CASSLPTPETQYF
>TRBV10-2|NA|TRBJ1-6|NA
TGCGCCAGCAGTGGCAGGGGAAATTCACCCCTCCACTTT
CASSGRGNSPLHF
>TRBV5-6|NA|TRBJ1-1|TRBD1
TGTGCCAGCAGCTTGAGCGCCGGGACAGGAGGAACTGAAGCTTTCTTT
CASSLSAGTGGTEAFF
>TRBV9|NA|TRBJ2-1|NA
TGTGCCAGCAGCGACCGAATCCACCAACCCTACAATGAGCAGTTCTTC
CASSDRIHQPYNEQFF
>TRBV15|NA|TRBJ1-5|TRBD1
TGTGCCACCAGCACCTACCCGACAGGGTTGGATCAGCCCCAGCATTTT
CATSTYPTGLDQPQHF
>TRBV5-1|NA|TRBJ2-1|NA
TGCGCCAGCAGCTCCCACCGGGACGACAATGAGCAGTTCTTC
CASSSHRDDNEQFF
>TRBV11-2|NA|TRBJ2-5|TRBD1
TGTGCCAGCAGCCAGGACAGGAGGGAGACCCAGTACTTC
CASSQDRRETQYF
>TRBV30|NA|TRBJ2-5|NA
TGTGCCTGGCAGGGATACTTGGAGACCCAGTACTTC
CAWQGYLETQYF
>TRBV7-9|NA|TRBJ2-3|TRBD1
TGTGCCAGCAGCCCACCGGGACAGCTTAGCACAGATACGCAGTATTTT
CASSPPGQLSTDTQYF
>TRBV19|once|TRBJ1-2|TRBD1
TGTGCCAGTAACCCTTTCGGGGGGGACAGGCAATATTATGGCTACACCTTC
CASNPFGGDRQYYGYTF
>TRBV4-1|NA|TRBJ2-2|NA
TGCGCCAGCAGCCAAGGTGATCTGAGTGACACCGGGGAGCTGTTTTTT
CASSQGDLSDTGELFF
>TRBV4-2|NA|TRBJ2-1|NA
TGTGCCAGCAGCCAAGACCCGAGAAGTGAGTACAATGAGCAGTTCTTC
CASSQDPRSEYNEQFF
>TRBV29-1|NA|TRBJ2-5|NA
TGCAGCGTTGACGACGACAGAGAGACCCAGTACTTC
CSVDDDRETQYF
>TRBV5-1|NA|TRBJ2-6|NA
TGCGCCAGCAGCTTGGTAGGAAAGGGGCCCAGCTCTGGGGCCAACGTCCTGACTTTC
CASSLVGKGPSSGANVLTF
>TRBV2|NA|TRBJ2-2|NA
TGTGCCAGCAGTGAATTAGCCCCCGGGGAGCTGTTTTTT
CASSELAPGELFF
>TRBV10-3|NA|TRBJ2-1|NA
TGTGCCATCAGAGTGGATGAAGGTATCCGGACTGAGCAGTTCTTC
CAIRVDEGIRTEQFF
>TRBV27|NA|TRBJ1-5|TRBD1
TGTGCCAGCAGTTTCGGGACAGGGTTTAATCAGCCCCAGCATTTT
CASSFGTGFNQPQHF
>TRBV7-2|NA|TRBJ2-5|NA
TGTGCCAGCAGCTTAGAAAGTGGGAGAGAGACCCAGTACTTC
CASSLESGRETQYF
>TRBV6-1|NA|TRBJ1-6|TRBD1
TGTGCCAGCAAATTGGACAGGACCAGTAATTCACCCCTCCACTTT
CASKLDRTSNSPLHF
>TRBV19|NA|TRBJ1-1|NA
TGTGCCAGTAGCAGGACAAGGGGGGCCTACACTGAAGCTTTCTTT
CASSRTRGAYTEAFF
>TRBV5-1|NA|TRBJ1-5|NA
TGCGCCAGCAGCTTGGAAGGGGTGGGGCAGCCCCAGCATTTT
CASSLEGVGQPQHF
>TRBV5-8|NA|TRBJ2-5|NA
TGTGCCAGCAGCTTGAGTGGGGGGCGACAAGAGACCCAGTACTTC
CASSLSGGRQETQYF
>TRBV7-2|NA|TRBJ1-5|TRBD1
TGTGCCAGCAGCGACCGGGACAGGGGGTATCAGCCCCAGCATTTT
CASSDRDRGYQPQHF
>TRBV7-7|NA|TRBJ2-6|NA
TGTGCCAGCAGCGGTGGTATGCCACAAAGTCGGGCCAACGTCCTGACTTTC
CASSGGMPQSRANVLTF
>TRBV9|NA|TRBJ1-1|TRBD1
TGTGCCAGCAGCTCAGGGGGCGGCATGAACACTGAAGCTTTCTTT
CASSSGGGMNTEAFF
>TRBV19|NA|TRBJ2-1|NA
TGTGCCAGTAGTGTCCGGGATGAGCAGTTCTTC
CASSVRDEQFF
>TRBV10-3|NA|TRBJ2-1|NA
TGTGCCATCAGTGAGTCGGGGGGGGCCGTCATCTACGAGCAGTTCTTC
CAISESGGAVIYEQFF
>TRBV6-5|NA|TRBJ2-7|TRBD2
TGTGCCAGCAGTGGCAGGGAGGGCTACGAGCAGTACTTC
CASSGREGYEQYF
>TRBV5-4|NA|TRBJ2-4|NA
TGTGCCAGCAGCTTGAACGGGGAGGGGGACATTCAGTACTTC
CASSLNGEGDIQYF
>TRBV5-6|NA|TRBJ1-3|TRBD1
TGTGCCAGCAGCTTGAACCAGGGGGCATTTCGAGCGAACACCATATATTTT
CASSLNQGAFRANTIYF
>TRBV5-1|NA|TRBJ1-2|TRBD1
TGCGCCAGCAGCTTGGCGGGGGACAGGCGTGGCTACACCTTC
CASSLAGDRRGYTF
>TRBV7-2|once|TRBJ1-3|NA
TGTGCCAGCAGCTTAGTCGTCTCGGGAAACACCATATATTTT
CASSLVVSGNTIYF
>TRBV5-1|NA|TRBJ1-2|TRBD1
TGCGCCAGCAGCTGGGGACAGCAGGCCTACACCTTC
CASSWGQQAYTF